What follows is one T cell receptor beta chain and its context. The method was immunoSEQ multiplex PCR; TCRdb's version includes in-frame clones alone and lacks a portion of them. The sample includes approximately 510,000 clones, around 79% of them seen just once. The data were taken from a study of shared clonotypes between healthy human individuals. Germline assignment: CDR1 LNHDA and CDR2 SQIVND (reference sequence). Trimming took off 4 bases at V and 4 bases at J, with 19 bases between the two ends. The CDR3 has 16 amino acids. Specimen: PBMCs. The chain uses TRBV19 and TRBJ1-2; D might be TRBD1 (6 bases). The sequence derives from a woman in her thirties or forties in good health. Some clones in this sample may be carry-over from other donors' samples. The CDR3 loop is CASSSPAAGGLYGYTF. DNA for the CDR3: TGTGCCAGTAGTAGTCCGGCGGCCGGGGGCCTCTATGGCTACACCTTC.